A single sample gave rise to the 10 T cell receptor beta chains below, sequenced in a study of regulatory T cells in long-lasting Graves disease. As for time point: newly diagnosed GD, antithyroid drugs for less than 3 months. PBMCs provided the RNA from which the TCR library was made. Both iRepertoire HTBI primers and Arm-PCR of CDR3 regions were used to build the TCR beta libraries. TCRdb re-called the multiplex PCR reads through MiXCR, storing one row per CDR3 protein. The data contain 400,000 to 650,000 distinct CDR3 sequences, roughly a sixth of them singletons. These sequences were also reported in another study, on T cells in Graves' hyperthyroidism and ophthalmopathy.

The sample was peripheral blood mononuclear cells (PBMCs), taken at new diagnosis, from a patient treated with antithyroid drugs. The receptors here all came from a woman aged 35 to 59 with Graves disease.

This clonotype appeared a few times. V usage is TRBV20-1 and J usage is TRBJ1-1; TRBD1 agrees at 10 bases. CDR3 length: 18 residues. The germline CDR1 and CDR2 sequences are DFQATT and SNEGSKA (reference sequence). V shed 2 bases, J shed 1 base, and the junction held 13 bases outside the gene matches. As DNA, the CDR3 is TGCAGTGCTAGACCCCACCGGGACAGGGGTTTCCCGAACACTGAAGCTTTCTTT. It yields the protein CSARPHRDRGFPNTEAFF.

At least ten counts were recorded for this clonotype. Here the CDR3 DNA reads TGTGCCAGCTCACCGCCCAACACAGATACGCAGTATTTT. This codes for CASSPPNTDTQYF. This chain connects TRBV18 to TRBJ2-3; no clear D. The germline CDR1 and CDR2 sequences are KGHSH and LQKENI. Trimming pared 3 bases from V and 2 bases from J, leaving 6 bases between. The CDR3 runs to 13 residues.

There are a few counts of this clonotype. The CDR3 sequence: CSVEGTARTEAFF. Here the CDR3 DNA reads TGCAGCGTTGAAGGGACAGCGCGCACTGAAGCTTTCTTT. The chain is built from TRBV29-1 and TRBJ1-1; D is perhaps TRBD1 (6 bases). This CDR3 region has 13 residues. Trimming removed 1 base from V and 4 bases from J, with 10 bases in between. Germline CDR1 reads SQVTM; CDR2 reads ANQGSEA.

At least ten counts were recorded for this clonotype. Its ends do not fully match the called genes, so a read error is possible. The chain uses TRBV10-2 and TRBJ2-1; D not resolved. Germline CDR1 WSHSY, CDR2 SAAADI. The CDR3 spans 11 residues. CDR3 nucleotides: TGTGCCAGCAGCACGGGTTATGAGCAGTTCTTC. Its protein is CASSTGYEQFF.

This clonotype showed up just a few times. The chain couples TRBV5-1 to TRBJ1-1; D is perhaps TRBD1 (6 bases). Trimming took off 4 bases at V and 4 bases at J, with 17 bases between the two ends. The CDR3 totals 15 residues. The germline V gene has CDR1 SGHRS and CDR2 YFSETQ. This CDR3 reads CASSLGQWAGTEAFF. CDR3 sequence (DNA): TGCGCCAGCAGCCTAGGACAGTGGGCGGGCACTGAAGCTTTCTTT.

A note on this clonotype: Just one base apart from a much larger clone, this may be a read error. This chain connects TRBV3-1 to TRBJ1-5; no clear D gene. The V gene's germline CDR1 is LGHDT and CDR2 YNNKEL (reference sequence). This CDR3 has 14 residues. Trimming cost V 3 bases and J 3 bases, with 9 bases left between them. The CDR3 DNA reads TGTGCCAGCAGCCAGGGATCCGACAATCAGCCCCAGCATTTT. Protein product: CASSQGSDNQPQHF.

This clonotype has only a few counts. This chain uses TRBV29-1 with TRBJ2-7; 7 positions agree with TRBD1. Germline CDR1 SQVTM, CDR2 ANQGSEA. V gave up 7 bases and J gave up 4 bases; unmatched junction bases: 4. The CDR3 has 11 amino acids. DNA of the CDR3: TGCAGCGCCTACAGGGGTTACGAGCAGTACTTC. Protein product: CSAYRGYEQYF.

This clonotype has at least ten counts. This rearrangement joins TRBV28 to TRBJ2-1, with a weak D call TRBD2 (5 bases). The CDR3 covers 13 residues. V was pared by 5 bases and J by 10 bases, with 15 bases between. Germline V gives CDR1 MDHEN, CDR2 SYDVKM. The CDR3 here is CASSPPLLAEQFF. The CDR3 DNA follows: TGTGCCAGCAGTCCCCCTCTTTTAGCGGAGCAGTTCTTC. The full variable domain, completed using reference TRBV28 and TRBJ2-1, is DVKVTQSSRYLVKRTGEKVFLECVQDMDHENMFWYRQDPGLGLRLIYFSYDVKMKEKGDIPEGYSVSREKKERFSLILESASTNQTSMYLCASSPPLLAEQFFGPGTRLTVL.

V usage is TRBV7-3 and J usage is TRBJ2-1; maybe TRBD1 (5 bases). CDR3 size: 16 residues. Germline V gene lookup returns CDR1 SGHTA and CDR2 FQGTGA. V lost 2 bases, J lost 3 bases, and 14 bases lay in between. CDR3 DNA sequence: TGTGCCAGCAGCTTACGCGCTGTCAGGGACTACAATGAGCAGTTCTTC. Amino acid sequence: CASSLRAVRDYNEQFF.

This clonotype turned up a few times. Written as DNA, the CDR3 is TGCAGCGTCACAGCGGGGGGGCCTGATACGCAGTATTTT. This encodes CSVTAGGPDTQYF. This chain connects TRBV29-1 to TRBJ2-3; 10 positions match TRBD2. There are 13 residues in the CDR3. From germline, CDR1 is SQVTM and CDR2 ANQGSEA. The junction had 6 bases not matched to a gene; V was cut back by 6 bases and J by 6 bases.